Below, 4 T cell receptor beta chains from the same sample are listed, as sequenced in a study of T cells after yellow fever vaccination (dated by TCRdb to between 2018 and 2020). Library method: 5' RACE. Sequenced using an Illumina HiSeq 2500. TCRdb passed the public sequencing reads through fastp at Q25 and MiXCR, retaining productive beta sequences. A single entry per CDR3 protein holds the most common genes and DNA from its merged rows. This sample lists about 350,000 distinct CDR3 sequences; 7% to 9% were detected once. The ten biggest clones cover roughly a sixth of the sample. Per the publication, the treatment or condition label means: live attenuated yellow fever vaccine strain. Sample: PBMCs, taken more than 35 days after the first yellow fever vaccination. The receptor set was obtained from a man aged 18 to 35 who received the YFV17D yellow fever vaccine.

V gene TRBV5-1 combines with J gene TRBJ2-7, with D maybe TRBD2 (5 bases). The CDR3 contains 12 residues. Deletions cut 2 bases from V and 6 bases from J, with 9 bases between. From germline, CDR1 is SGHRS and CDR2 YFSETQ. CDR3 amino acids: CASSFSSGEQYF. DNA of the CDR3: TGCGCCAGCAGCTTCTCCAGCGGCGAGCAGTACTTC.

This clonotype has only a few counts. CDR3 nucleotide sequence: TGTGCCATCAGTGAGTTGGGACAGGGGGAACAAGAGACCCAGTACTTC. Its protein product is CAISELGQGEQETQYF. The V gene is TRBV10-3, the J gene TRBJ2-5; 11 nucleotides agree with TRBD1. The CDR3 is 16 residues long. Germline loops: CDR1 ENHRY, CDR2 SYGVKD. The V segment lost 1 base and the J segment 2 bases; nucleotides outside the gene matches: 3.

The CDR3 bases are TGCAGTGCGGTTAGGTCCAACACTGAAGCTTTCTTT. Protein product: CSAVRSNTEAFF. The rearrangement uses TRBV20-1 and TRBJ1-1; D gene uncertain. The V gene's germline CDR1 is DFQATT and CDR2 SNEGSKA (reference sequence). Deletions cut 6 bases from V and 2 bases from J, with 10 bases between. There are 12 residues in the CDR3.

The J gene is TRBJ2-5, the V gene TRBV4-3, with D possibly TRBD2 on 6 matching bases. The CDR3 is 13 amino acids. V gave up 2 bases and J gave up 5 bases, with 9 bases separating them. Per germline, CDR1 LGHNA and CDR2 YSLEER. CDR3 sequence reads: CASSQPGVETQYF. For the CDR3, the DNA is TGCGCCAGCAGCCAACCGGGGGTCGAGACCCAGTACTTC.